This T cell receptor beta chain was documented in a study of T cell changes during pregnancy in multiple sclerosis. This table comes from immunoSEQ multiplex PCR, and its TCRdb copy is limited to in-frame clones, with some not included. Of roughly 86,000 clones listed, 80% to 95% are singletons. This CDR3 is 12 amino acids long. V was shortened by 3 bases and J by 4 bases, with 6 bases between the two germline ends. Looked up from germline, CDR1 is SGHTA and CDR2 is FQGNSA. The material was peripheral blood, obtained in the first trimester of pregnancy. V is TRBV7-2 and J is TRBJ1-1; D uncertain. The sequence was obtained from a female donor with multiple sclerosis, enrolled in a pregnancy study. The CDR3 reads CASSFLSTEAFF. As DNA, the CDR3 is TGTGCCAGCAGCTTTCTCAGCACTGAAGCTTTCTTT.